This T cell receptor (beta chain) derives from a study of CD8 T cells in Susac syndrome. Study-wide findings and caveats: The relatively small number of individuals in the TCR sequencing and HLA analysis was acknowledged by the study.

The table lists this clonotype with a count of one. The antigen is unknown. This CDR3 is 14 amino acids long. Germline-derived CDR1 and CDR2 are SQVTM and ANQGSEA. The ends lost 8 bases at V and 2 bases at J; junction bases unmatched: 11. RNA amounts of about 0.5 to 1 ug underwent reverse transcription with random hexamers. Multiplex immunoSEQ PCR targeted 54 Vbeta and 13 Jbeta TCR beta segments. TCRdb independently ran MiXCR on the immunoSEQ multiplex PCR reads; one entry per CDR3 protein. The sample holds about 200,000 distinct CDR3 sequences, 95% seen once. In blood CD8+ and CD4+ T cells, TCR beta underwent sequencing. The CD8+ and CD4+ T cells were isolated magnetically using a negative isolation approach, whereas the TEMRA cells were enriched by FACS.

This TCR came from a human donor in good health. The J gene is TRBJ1-2, the V gene TRBV29-1; 7 bases are a match to TRBD1. The material sequenced was CD4+ T cells from PBMCs. The CDR3 DNA follows: TGCAGCTTCTCCGTGGGCAGGGGGAACTATGGCTACACCTTC. As protein: CSFSVGRGNYGYTF. Based on the CDR3 plus reference TRBV29-1 and TRBJ1-2, the full variable domain is SAVISQKPSRDICQRGTSLTIQCQVDSQVTMMFWYRQQPGQSLTLIATANQGSEATYESGFVIDKFPISRPNLTFSTLTVSNMSPEDSSIYLCSFSVGRGNYGYTFGSGTRLTVV.